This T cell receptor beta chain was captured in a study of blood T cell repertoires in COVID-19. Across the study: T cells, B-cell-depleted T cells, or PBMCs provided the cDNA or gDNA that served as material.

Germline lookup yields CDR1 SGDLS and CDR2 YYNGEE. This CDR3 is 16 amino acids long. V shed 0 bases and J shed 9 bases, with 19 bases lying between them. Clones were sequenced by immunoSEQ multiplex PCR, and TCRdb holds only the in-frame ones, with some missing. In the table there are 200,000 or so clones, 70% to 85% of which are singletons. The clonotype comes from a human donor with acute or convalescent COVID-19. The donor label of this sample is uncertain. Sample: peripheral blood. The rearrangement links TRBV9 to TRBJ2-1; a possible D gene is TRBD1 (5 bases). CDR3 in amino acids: CASSVEQAIWMGEQFF. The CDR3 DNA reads TGTGCCAGCAGCGTAGAACAGGCCATCTGGATGGGTGAGCAGTTCTTC.